Listed here are 12 T cell receptor beta chains from one sample, sequenced in a study of blood T cell repertoires in COVID-19. Measured with immunoSEQ multiplex PCR; TCRdb has only the in-frame clones, and not every one. The data show about 140,000 clones, about 88% seen once. Sequencing used peripheral blood. The receptors come from a human donor with COVID-19, enrolled during active disease. The donor label of this sample is uncertain.

The chain employs TRBV5-4 and TRBJ1-2, with D unclear. CDR1 and CDR2 (germline): SGHNT, YYREEE (reference sequence). This CDR3 has 17 amino acids. Deletions cut 5 bases from V and 4 bases from J, with 24 bases between. This CDR3 reads CASSPSGVVGGVYGYTF. In DNA form, the CDR3 reads TGTGCCAGCAGTCCTAGCGGAGTCGTCGGCGGGGTCTATGGCTACACCTTC.

The chain combines TRBV7-3 with TRBJ2-6; D possibly corresponds to TRBD2 (5 bases). Germline CDR1 SGHTA, CDR2 FQGTGA. The CDR3 has 14 amino acids. V was shortened by 6 bases and J by 3 bases, with 9 bases between the two germline ends. CDR3 amino acids: CASSSGDGANVLTF. As DNA, the CDR3 is TGTGCCAGCAGTTCCGGGGATGGGGCCAACGTCCTGACTTTC.

This chain uses TRBV5-1 with TRBJ1-1; maybe TRBD1 (6 bases). The CDR3 contains 15 residues. V shed 3 bases and J shed 0 bases, with 12 bases lying between them. The germline gives CDR1 SGHRS, CDR2 YFSETQ. In DNA, the CDR3 is TGCGCCAGCAGCTGGGGGGGCGGATTGAACACTGAAGCTTTCTTT. Its translation is CASSWGGGLNTEAFF.

The rearrangement links TRBV2 to TRBJ1-6, with 10 nucleotides matching TRBD1. This CDR3 is 16 amino acids long. CDR1 and CDR2 (germline): SNHLY, FYNNEI. Trimming cost V 5 bases and J 13 bases; bases outside gene matches: 14. The CDR3 sequence: CASSFSEDRGDVPLHF. Here the CDR3 DNA reads TGTGCCAGCAGTTTCAGCGAGGACAGGGGGGATGTGCCCCTCCACTTT. The complete variable domain, with remaining parts taken from reference TRBV2 and TRBJ1-6, reads EPEVTQTPSHQVTQMGQEVILRCVPISNHLYFYWYRQILGQKVEFLVSFYNNEISEKSEIFDDQFSVERPDGSNFTLKIRSTKLEDSAMYFCASSFSEDRGDVPLHFGNGTRLTVT.

The J gene is TRBJ1-6, the V gene TRBV19; D possibly corresponds to TRBD1 (5 bases). Per germline, CDR1 LNHDA and CDR2 SQIVND (reference sequence). CDR3 length equals 15 residues. V was trimmed by 5 bases and J by 10 bases, leaving 18 bases between them. The CDR3 coding sequence is TGTGCCAGTAGTGCCACAGGCAGCGGGGAATCACCCCTCCACTTT. It is translated as CASSATGSGESPLHF. Supplemented by reference TRBV19 and TRBJ1-6, the full variable domain reads DGGITQSPKYLFRKEGQNVTLSCEQNLNHDAMYWYRQDPGQGLRLIYYSQIVNDFQKGDIAEGYSVSREKKESFPLTVTSAQKNPTAFYLCASSATGSGESPLHFGNGTRLTVT.

This chain joins TRBV24-1 and TRBJ2-3; possible D gene TRBD1, 9 bases. Per germline, CDR1 KGHDR and CDR2 SFDVKD. V was clipped by 3 bases and J by 1 base, with 16 bases between them. The CDR3 is made up of 17 amino acids. CDR3 protein: CATSDTGGTGRTDTQYF. Here the CDR3 DNA reads TGTGCCACCAGTGATACGGGGGGGACAGGGCGCACAGATACGCAGTATTTT.

V is TRBV5-4 and J is TRBJ1-1; tentative D call: TRBD1 (5 bases). The CDR3 is 13 residues long. Germline V CDR1 and CDR2: SGHNT, YYREEE (reference sequence). Trimming pared 0 bases from V and 4 bases from J, leaving 7 bases between. The CDR3 is CASSLVGATEAFF. The CDR3 DNA follows: TGTGCCAGCAGCTTGGTAGGGGCCACTGAAGCTTTCTTT.

The chain employs TRBV6-5 and TRBJ2-7; weak D call: TRBD2 (5 bases). V lost 4 bases to trimming and J lost 4 bases, with 11 bases between them. CDR1 and CDR2 (germline): MNHEY, SVGAGI. The CDR3 loop spans 13 amino acids. CDR3 residues: CASSSNRRYEQYF. CDR3 nucleotides: TGTGCCAGCAGTTCCAATAGGAGGTACGAGCAGTACTTC.

The rearrangement joins TRBV5-4 to TRBJ2-7; D gene uncertain. The CDR3 covers 14 residues. Germline V gene sequence: CDR1 SGHNT, CDR2 YYREEE (reference sequence). Between the trimmed V and J ends, which lost 0 bases and 6 bases, there was a span of 13 bases. CDR3 DNA sequence: TGTGCCAGCAGCTTGGAGCTAGACGAGCGCGAGCAGTACTTC. Translated: CASSLELDEREQYF.

The chain joins TRBV19 to TRBJ2-2, with 7 bases fitting TRBD1. The CDR3 totals 15 residues. With V trimmed by 6 bases and J by 0 bases, 4 bases remained unmatched. Germline-derived CDR1 and CDR2 are LNHDA and SQIVND (reference sequence). The CDR3 DNA reads TGTGCCAGTAGCGGGACAGTCGCGAACACCGGGGAGCTGTTTTTT. Its protein product is CASSGTVANTGELFF.

V is TRBV28 and J is TRBJ2-2, with 9 bases that match TRBD1. CDR3 size: 17 residues. Trimming removed 5 bases from V and 3 bases from J; junction bases left unmatched: 10. Germline lookup yields CDR1 MDHEN and CDR2 SYDVKM. CDR3 sequence: CASSPRGGQGYTGELFF. CDR3 bases: TGTGCCAGCAGTCCGCGCGGCGGACAGGGGTACACCGGGGAGCTGTTTTTT.

This clone appeared a single time. One end of the junction is discordant with germline, which a read error may explain. V gene TRBV18 combines with J gene TRBJ2-1; D gene uncertain. CDR1 is KGHSH and CDR2 is LQKENI in the germline V gene. This CDR3 is 13 amino acids long. CDR3 residues: CASSPPGYNEQFF. CDR3 DNA sequence: TGTGCCAGCTCCCCACCCGGCTACAATGAGCAGTTCTTC.